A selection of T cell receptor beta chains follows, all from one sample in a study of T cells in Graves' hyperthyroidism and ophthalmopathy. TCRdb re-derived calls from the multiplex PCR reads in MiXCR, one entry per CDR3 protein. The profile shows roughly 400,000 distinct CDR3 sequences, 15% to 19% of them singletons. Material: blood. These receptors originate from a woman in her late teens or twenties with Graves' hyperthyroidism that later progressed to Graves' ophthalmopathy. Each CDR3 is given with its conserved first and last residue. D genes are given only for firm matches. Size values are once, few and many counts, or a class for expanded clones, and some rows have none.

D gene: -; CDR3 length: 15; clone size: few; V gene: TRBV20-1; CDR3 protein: CSARERQRYTGELFF
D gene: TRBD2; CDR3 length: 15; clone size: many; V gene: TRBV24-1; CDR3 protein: CATSGTSGSVDEQYF
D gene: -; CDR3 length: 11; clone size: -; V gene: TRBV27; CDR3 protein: CASMDTDTQYF
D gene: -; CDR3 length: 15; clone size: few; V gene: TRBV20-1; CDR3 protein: CSAREIDRGGYEQYF
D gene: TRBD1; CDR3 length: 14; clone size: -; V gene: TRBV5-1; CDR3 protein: CASSRTGGPETQYF
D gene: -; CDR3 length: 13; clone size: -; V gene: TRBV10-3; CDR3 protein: CAISENPGDGYTF
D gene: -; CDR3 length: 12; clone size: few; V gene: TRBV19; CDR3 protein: CASSIWEDTQYF
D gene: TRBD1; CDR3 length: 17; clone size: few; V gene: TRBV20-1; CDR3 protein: CSARDPGQGAFGNTIYF
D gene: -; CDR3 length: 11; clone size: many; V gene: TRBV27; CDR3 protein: CASSQDREQFF
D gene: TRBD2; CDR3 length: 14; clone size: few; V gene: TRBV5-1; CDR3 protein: CASSTSGRIETQYF
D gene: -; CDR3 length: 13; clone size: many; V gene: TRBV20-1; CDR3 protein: CSARSVSRNTIYF
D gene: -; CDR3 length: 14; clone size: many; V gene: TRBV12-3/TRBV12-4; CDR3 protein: CASSLGQANYGYTF
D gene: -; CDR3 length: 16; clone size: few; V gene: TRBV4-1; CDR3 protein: CASSGMTDRPNNEQFF
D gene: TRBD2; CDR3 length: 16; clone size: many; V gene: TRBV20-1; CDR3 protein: CSATRIPGLSDYEQYF
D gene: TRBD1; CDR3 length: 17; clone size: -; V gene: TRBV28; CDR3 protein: CASRKTGGASGANVLTF
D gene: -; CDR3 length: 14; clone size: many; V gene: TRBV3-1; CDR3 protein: CASSRTGQNTEAFF
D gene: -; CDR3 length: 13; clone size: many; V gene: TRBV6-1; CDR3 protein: CASMGGGIETQYF
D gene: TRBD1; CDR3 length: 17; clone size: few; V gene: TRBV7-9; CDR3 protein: CASSLSPGTVSGNTIYF
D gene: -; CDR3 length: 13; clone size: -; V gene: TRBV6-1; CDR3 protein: CASSVRPEGGYTF
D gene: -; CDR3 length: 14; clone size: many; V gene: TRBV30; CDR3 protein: CAWSIGQYTDTQYF
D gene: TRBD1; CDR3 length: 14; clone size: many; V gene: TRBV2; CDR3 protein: CASSEVPFPGQGYF
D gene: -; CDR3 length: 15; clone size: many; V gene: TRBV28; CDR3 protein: CASTPRVRGLHEQFF
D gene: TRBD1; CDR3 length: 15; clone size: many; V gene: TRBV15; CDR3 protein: CATSRAGQGIGEQYF
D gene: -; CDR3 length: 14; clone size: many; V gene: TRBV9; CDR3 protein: CASSLRDRPTEAFF
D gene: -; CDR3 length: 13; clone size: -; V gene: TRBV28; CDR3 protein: CASSIQDSAGYTF
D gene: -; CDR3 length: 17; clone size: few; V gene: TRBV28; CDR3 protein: CASSLEKRTLAKNIQYF
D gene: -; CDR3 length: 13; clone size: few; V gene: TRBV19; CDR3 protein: CASSKNLYQPQHF
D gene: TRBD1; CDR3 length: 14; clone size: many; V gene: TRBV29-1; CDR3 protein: CSAGGTGGTTTQYF
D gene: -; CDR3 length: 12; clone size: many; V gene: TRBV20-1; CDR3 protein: CSATIRQTEAFF
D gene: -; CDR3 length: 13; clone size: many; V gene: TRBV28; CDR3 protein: CASSQGGQETQYF
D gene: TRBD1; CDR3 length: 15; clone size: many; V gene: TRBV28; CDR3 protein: CASSDGQGGNTEAFF
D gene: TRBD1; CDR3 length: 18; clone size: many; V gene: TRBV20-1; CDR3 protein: CSATSSPTPGQGNTEAFF
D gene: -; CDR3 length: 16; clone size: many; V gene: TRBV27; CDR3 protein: CASSLGVSEISYEQYF
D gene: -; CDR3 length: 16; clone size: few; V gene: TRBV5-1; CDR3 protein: CASSLRRASGANVLTF
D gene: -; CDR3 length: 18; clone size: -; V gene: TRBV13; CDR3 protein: CASSLVRTGGAHSYEQYF
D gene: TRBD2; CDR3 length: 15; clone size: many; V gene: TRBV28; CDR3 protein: CASSPLGLAGREQYF
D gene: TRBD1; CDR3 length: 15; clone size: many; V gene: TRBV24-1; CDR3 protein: CATSDGQGMNTEAFF